One sample yielded the 8 T cell receptor beta chains listed below, sequenced in a study of shared clonotypes between healthy human individuals. Sequencing was performed with immunoSEQ multiplex PCR; in TCRdb, only in-frame clones are kept and a portion is missing. Of fewer than 3 million clones in the sample, about nine tenths were seen once. The sample consisted of naive CD4+ T cells from PBMCs. Noted subset: CD45RA+ positively selected. Every receptor here comes from a man aged 18-30 years in good health. Some clones in this sample may be carry-over from other donors' samples.

V usage is TRBV19 and J usage is TRBJ1-3; D is ambiguous. The V gene's germline CDR1 is LNHDA and CDR2 SQIVND (reference sequence). This CDR3 region has 14 residues. Trimming pared 6 bases from V and 0 bases from J, leaving 9 bases between. In DNA form, the CDR3 reads TGTGCCAGTAGCAAACAGACCTCTGGAAACACCATATATTTT. It yields the protein CASSKQTSGNTIYF. The full variable domain, its missing parts supplied by reference TRBV19 and TRBJ1-3, is DGGITQSPKYLFRKEGQNVTLSCEQNLNHDAMYWYRQDPGQGLRLIYYSQIVNDFQKGDIAEGYSVSREKKESFPLTVTSAQKNPTAFYLCASSKQTSGNTIYFGEGSWLTVV.

This chain joins TRBV19 and TRBJ2-5, with D perhaps assigned TRBD1 or TRBD2 (5 bases each). Trimming took off 4 bases at V and 2 bases at J, with 17 bases between the two ends. This CDR3 has 16 amino acids. CDR1 is LNHDA and CDR2 is SQIVND in the germline V gene (reference sequence). In nucleotides, the CDR3 is TGTGCCAGTAGTACCGGGACCGCACCCTGGCAAGAGACCCAGTACTTC. Translating it yields CASSTGTAPWQETQYF.

A note on this clone: In the same sample, other DNA sequences code for this CDR3. The rearrangement joins TRBV14 to TRBJ1-2, with D possibly matching TRBD1 (5 bases). The CDR3 extends over 13 amino acids. Germline V gene lookup returns CDR1 SGHDN and CDR2 FVKESK. With 3 bases removed from V and 5 bases from J, the gap between germline ends came to 10 bases. Here the CDR3 reads CASSQGTGYGYTF. CDR3 sequence (DNA): TGTGCCAGCAGCCAGGGGACGGGGTATGGCTACACCTTC. The complete variable domain, with remaining parts taken from reference TRBV14 and TRBJ1-2, reads EAGVTQFPSHSVIEKGQTVTLRCDPISGHDNLYWYRRVMGKEIKFLLHFVKESKQDESGMPNNRFLAERTGGTYSTLKVQPAELEDSGVYFCASSQGTGYGYTFGSGTRLTVV.

This rearrangement joins TRBV5-1 to TRBJ2-7, with TRBD2 as a possible D gene (5 bases). CDR1 is SGHRS, CDR2 YFSETQ, per germline. This CDR3 contains 14 residues. V lost 0 bases and J 6 bases, leaving 13 bases between the germline ends. The CDR3: CASSLGPGSSEQYF. Written as DNA, the CDR3 is TGCGCCAGCAGCTTGGGCCCGGGGAGTAGCGAGCAGTACTTC.

In this sample, this clone turned up a few times. V gene TRBV7-9 combines with J gene TRBJ1-1; 7 nucleotides match TRBD1. This CDR3 region has 15 residues. V lost 3 bases, J lost 0 bases, and 4 bases stayed unmatched. Germline V CDR1 and CDR2: SEHNR, FQNEAQ (reference sequence). The CDR3 nucleotides are TGTGCCAGCAGCTTCGGACAGGATATGAACACTGAAGCTTTCTTT. Protein: CASSFGQDMNTEAFF.

The gene calls are TRBV7-8 and TRBJ2-6; D is undetermined. Trimming removed 2 bases from V and 2 bases from J, with 10 bases in between. CDR1 SGHVS and CDR2 FQNEAQ come from the germline V gene. The CDR3 is 16 amino acids. The CDR3: CASSLFARTGANVLTF. The CDR3 DNA sequence: TGTGCCAGCAGCTTATTTGCGCGAACTGGGGCCAACGTCCTGACTTTC.

Concerning this clone itself: The junction shows a germline mismatch at one end, possibly a read error. The chain joins TRBV6-4 to TRBJ2-2; D ambiguous. CDR1 MRHNA and CDR2 SNTAGT come from the germline V gene. CDR3 length: 14 amino acids. CDR3 coding DNA: TGTGCCAGCAAGAGCGACCCGAACAGCGGGGAGCTGTTTTTT. Its protein is CASKSDPNSGELFF.

V gene TRBV5-6 combines with J gene TRBJ2-1, with TRBD2 matching 7 bases. Germline V CDR1 and CDR2: SGHDT, YYEEEE. V lost 4 bases and J lost 7; bases outside the gene matches: 5. CDR3 length: 13 residues. CDR3 sequence (DNA): TGTGCCAGCAGCCAACTAGCGAAAAATGAGCAGTTCTTC. Amino acids: CASSQLAKNEQFF.